The source of this TCR beta chain is a study of vaccination effects on CD4 cells after COVID-19. The study's findings and limits: Common cold coronavirus cross-reactivity was shown by only 1 of 255 vaccine-induced clones in healthy vaccinees. Late post-vaccination, clones induced by infection and those induced by vaccine underwent marked clonal contraction. Convalescent patients were few in the study, and early post-infection timepoints were absent.

This CDR3 is 14 amino acids long. CDR1 MNHEY and CDR2 SMNVEV come from the germline V gene (reference sequence). The V and J ends lost 6 bases and 0 bases respectively, with 11 bases between them. TCRdb's copy holds only in-frame clones and misses some; the assay was immunoSEQ multiplex PCR. Found here are about 37,000 clones, 65% to 75% of them singletons; the top ten hold 2.5% to 3.5%. It was after around 10 days of culture that CD4+ T cells were isolated. Days 3 and 7 saw half the medium replaced with IL-2 medium. About this clone: The antigen is undetermined. The sample has other DNA sequences that encode this CDR3 too.

This material consisted of CD4+ T cells from PBMCs cultured without peptide, taken before COVID-19 vaccination. This TCR was recovered from a human donor who received a COVID-19 vaccine. The chain combines TRBV27 with TRBJ1-1; perhaps TRBD1 as D (5 bases). The chain's CDR3 is CASSRGAVNTEAFF. CDR3 nucleotide sequence: TGTGCCAGCAGCCGAGGGGCGGTGAACACTGAAGCTTTCTTT.